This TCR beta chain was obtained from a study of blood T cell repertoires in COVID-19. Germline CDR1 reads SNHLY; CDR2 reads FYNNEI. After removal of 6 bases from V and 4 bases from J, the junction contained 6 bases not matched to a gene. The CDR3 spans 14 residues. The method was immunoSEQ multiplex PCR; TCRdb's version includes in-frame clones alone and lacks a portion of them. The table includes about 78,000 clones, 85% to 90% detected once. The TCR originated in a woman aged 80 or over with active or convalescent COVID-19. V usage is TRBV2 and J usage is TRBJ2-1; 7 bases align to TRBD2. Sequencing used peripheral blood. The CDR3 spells CASRTPGLYNEQFF. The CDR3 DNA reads TGTGCCAGCAGGACACCGGGACTATACAATGAGCAGTTCTTC. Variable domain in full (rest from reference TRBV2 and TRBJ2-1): EPEVTQTPSHQVTQMGQEVILRCVPISNHLYFYWYRQILGQKVEFLVSFYNNEISEKSEIFDDQFSVERPDGSNFTLKIRSTKLEDSAMYFCASRTPGLYNEQFFGPGTRLTVL.